These 9 T cell receptor beta chains originate from one sample sequenced in a study of follicular helper T cells after annual influenza vaccination. Profiled with immunoSEQ multiplex PCR; TCRdb holds only in-frame clones, not every one. The data show more than 4,000 clones, 75% to 85% seen once. Time point meaning: 2015-2016 season, 7 days after influenza vaccination. The sequencing used CXCR5+ CD38- circulating T follicular helper cells from blood, collected 7 days after influenza vaccination. Specified subset: circulating Tfh, non-naive CD4+CXCR5+PD-1+ (ICOS+CD38+ or ICOS-CD38-). The receptor source for this set is an adult who received the influenza vaccine.

CDR3 amino acids: CASSQAGTDHEKLFF. The CDR3 DNA is TGTGCCAGCAGCCAGGCCGGGACAGACCATGAAAAACTGTTTTTT. The genes are TRBV14 and TRBJ1-4; 7 bases line up with TRBD1. With V trimmed by 3 bases and J by 6 bases, 7 bases remained unmatched. The CDR3 sequence is 15 residues long. The V gene's germline CDR1 is SGHDN and CDR2 FVKESK.

The chain uses TRBV30 and TRBJ1-2; 12 positions match TRBD1. The germline CDR1 and CDR2 sequences are GTSNPN and SVGIG (reference sequence). Germline trimming cut 1 base from V and 4 bases from J; bases unmatched to any gene: 1. CDR3 length: 14 residues. The CDR3: CAWSGDRGRYGYTF. CDR3 DNA sequence: TGTGCCTGGAGTGGGGACAGGGGGCGCTATGGCTACACCTTC.

V is TRBV7-8 and J is TRBJ2-7; 7 bases agree with TRBD1. Per germline, CDR1 SGHVS and CDR2 FQNEAQ. CDR3 size: 13 residues. V shed 3 bases, J shed 2 bases, and the junction held 1 base outside the gene matches. The CDR3 nucleotides are TGTGCCAGCAGCTTGGACAGGCCCTACGAGCAGTACTTC. Translated, it gives CASSLDRPYEQYF. The entire variable domain, with the rest obtained from reference TRBV7-8 and TRBJ2-7, is as follows: GAGVSQSPRYKVAKRGQDVALRCDPISGHVSLFWYQQALGQGPEFLTYFQNEAQLDKSGLPSDRFFAERPEGSVSTLKIQRTQQEDSAVYLCASSLDRPYEQYFGPGTRLTVT.

Here the CDR3 reads CASSLLGDQPQHF. The CDR3 bases are TGTGCCAGCAGTTTATTAGGGGATCAGCCCCAGCATTTT. V is TRBV28 and J is TRBJ1-5; D possibly corresponds to TRBD1 (5 bases). V was cut by 1 base and J by 5 bases, with 6 bases left in between. This CDR3 comprises 13 residues. CDR1 MDHEN and CDR2 SYDVKM come from the germline V gene.

The gene calls are TRBV18 and TRBJ2-2, with a tentative D call TRBD1 (6 bases). The CDR3 has 15 residues. Germline V gene lookup returns CDR1 KGHSH and CDR2 LQKENI. The V end lost 7 bases, the J end lost 1 base, and 13 bases lay between the germline ends. The CDR3 loop reads CASFTRDKNTGELFF. The CDR3 region has the DNA TGTGCCAGCTTCACCCGGGACAAGAACACCGGGGAGCTGTTTTTT.

V usage is TRBV11-3 and J usage is TRBJ2-1, with a tentative D call TRBD2 (5 bases). This CDR3 spans 15 amino acids. V lost 6 bases, J lost 7 bases, and 19 bases lay in between. Germline-derived CDR1 and CDR2 are SGHNT and YENEEA. CDR3 coding DNA: TGTGCCAGCAGGGATACTAGGAGGTTTGGGAATGAGCAGTTCTTC. Amino acids: CASRDTRRFGNEQFF.

This clone was detected a few times. The chain recombines TRBV5-1 with TRBJ2-7; 8 bases are a match to TRBD1. The length of the CDR3 is 13 residues. CDR1 is SGHRS, CDR2 YFSETQ, per germline. V lost 4 bases to trimming and J lost 4 bases; unmatched junction nucleotides: 4. In DNA, the CDR3 is TGCGCCAGCAGCCCTGACAGGGGTTACGAGCAGTACTTC. This sequence encodes CASSPDRGYEQYF.

This clone was seen once. V usage is TRBV5-5 and J usage is TRBJ2-3, with D possibly TRBD2 on 6 matching bases. The CDR3 has 14 amino acids. Germline values: CDR1 SGHKS, CDR2 YYEKEE (reference sequence). Deletions cut 2 bases from V and 0 bases from J, with 7 bases between. In DNA form, the CDR3 reads TGTGCCAGCAGCTTTAGCGGTAGCACAGATACGCAGTATTTT. Translated, it gives CASSFSGSTDTQYF.

The chain links TRBV11-1 to TRBJ2-5; 11 nucleotides line up with TRBD2. Germline values: CDR1 SGHAT, CDR2 FQDESV (reference sequence). The length of the CDR3 is 15 residues. Trimming at V came to 5 bases and at J to 2 bases, leaving 4 bases not matched to a gene. The CDR3: CASSKTSGGQETQYF. The CDR3 DNA reads TGTGCCAGCAGCAAAACTAGCGGGGGTCAAGAGACCCAGTACTTC.